This T cell receptor (beta chain) was found in a study of PD-1 blockade in classical Hodgkin lymphoma. The data were produced by immunoSEQ multiplex PCR, yet TCRdb's version contains in-frame clones alone and is incomplete. This sample has just under 65,000 clones; around nine tenths occur once, and the top ten carry about 8%. As for time point: cycle 4 day 1 (C4D1), after six to seven weeks of nivolumab. All patients experienced relapse after autologous stem cell transplantation, and brentuximab vedotin exposure was variable. CDR3 length: 14 amino acids. Unmatched junction bases numbered 8, after V lost 4 bases and J lost 5 bases. Germline values: CDR1 MDHEN, CDR2 SYDVKM.

The specimen was peripheral blood mononuclear cells (PBMCs), collected before the fourth cycle of nivolumab. The TCR was taken from a human donor with classical Hodgkin lymphoma. The chain employs TRBV28 and TRBJ2-7; 7 bases match TRBD1. The CDR3 is CASSSPTGPHEQYF. CDR3 DNA: TGTGCCAGCAGTTCCCCGACAGGGCCCCACGAGCAGTACTTC.